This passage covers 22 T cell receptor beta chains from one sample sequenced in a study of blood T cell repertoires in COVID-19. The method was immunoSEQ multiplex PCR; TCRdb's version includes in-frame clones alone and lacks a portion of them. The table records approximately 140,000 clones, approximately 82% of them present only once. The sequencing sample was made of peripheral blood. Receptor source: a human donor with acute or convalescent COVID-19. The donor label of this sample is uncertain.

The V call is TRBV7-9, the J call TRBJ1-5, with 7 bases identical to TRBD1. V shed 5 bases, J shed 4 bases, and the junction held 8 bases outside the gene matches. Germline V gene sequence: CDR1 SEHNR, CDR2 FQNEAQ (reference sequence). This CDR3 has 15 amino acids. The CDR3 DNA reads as TGTGCCAGCAGCAAGACCACAGGGGAAAATCAGCCCCAGCATTTT. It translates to CASSKTTGENQPQHF.

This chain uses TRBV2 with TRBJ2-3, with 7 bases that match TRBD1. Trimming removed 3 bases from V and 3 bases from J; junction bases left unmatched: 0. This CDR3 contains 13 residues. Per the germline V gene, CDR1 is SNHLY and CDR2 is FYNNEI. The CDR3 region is CASSETGTDTQYF. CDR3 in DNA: TGTGCCAGCAGTGAGACAGGGACAGATACGCAGTATTTT.

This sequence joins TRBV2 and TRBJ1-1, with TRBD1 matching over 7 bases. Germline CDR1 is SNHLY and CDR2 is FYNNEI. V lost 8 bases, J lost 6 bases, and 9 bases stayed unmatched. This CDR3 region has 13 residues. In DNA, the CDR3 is TGTGCCAGCCTAGGGGGCAGATTGGCTGAAGCTTTCTTT. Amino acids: CASLGGRLAEAFF.

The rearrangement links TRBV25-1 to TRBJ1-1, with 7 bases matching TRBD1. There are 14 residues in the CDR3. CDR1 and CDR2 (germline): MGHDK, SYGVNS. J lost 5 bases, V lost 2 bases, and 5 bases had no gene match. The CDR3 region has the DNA TGTGCCAGCAGTGAAGAAGGGGGCGTAACTGAAGCTTTCTTT. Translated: CASSEEGGVTEAFF. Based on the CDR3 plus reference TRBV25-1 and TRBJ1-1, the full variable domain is EADIYQTPRYLVIGTGKKITLECSQTMGHDKMYWYQQDPGMELHLIHYSYGVNSTEKGDLSSESTVSRIRTEHFPLTLESARPSHTSQYLCASSEEGGVTEAFFGQGTRLTVV.

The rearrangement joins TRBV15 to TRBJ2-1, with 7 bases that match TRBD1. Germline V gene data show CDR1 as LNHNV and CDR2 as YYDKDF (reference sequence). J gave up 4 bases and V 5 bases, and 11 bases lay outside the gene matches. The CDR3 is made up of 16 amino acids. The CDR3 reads CATSPLRETGYNEQFF. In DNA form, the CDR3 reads TGTGCCACCAGCCCCTTAAGGGAGACAGGGTACAATGAGCAGTTCTTC.

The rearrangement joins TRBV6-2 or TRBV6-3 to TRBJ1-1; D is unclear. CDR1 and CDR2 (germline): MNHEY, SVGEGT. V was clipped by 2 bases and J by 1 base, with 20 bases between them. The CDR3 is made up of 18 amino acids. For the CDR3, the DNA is TGTGCCAGCAGTTACCCTTCCGCACGAGGAGGAAGGAACACTGAAGCTTTCTTT. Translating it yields CASSYPSARGGRNTEAFF.

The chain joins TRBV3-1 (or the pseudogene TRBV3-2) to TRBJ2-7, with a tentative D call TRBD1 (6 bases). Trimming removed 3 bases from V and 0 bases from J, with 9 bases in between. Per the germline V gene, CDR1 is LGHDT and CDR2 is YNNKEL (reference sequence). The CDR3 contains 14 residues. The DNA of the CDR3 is TGTGCCAGCAGCCACGGGACACCCTCCTACGAGCAGTACTTC. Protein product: CASSHGTPSYEQYF.

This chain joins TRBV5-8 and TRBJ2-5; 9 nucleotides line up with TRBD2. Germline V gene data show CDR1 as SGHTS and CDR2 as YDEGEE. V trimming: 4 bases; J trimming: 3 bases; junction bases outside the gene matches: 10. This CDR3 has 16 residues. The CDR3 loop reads CASSPEGAGGKETQYF. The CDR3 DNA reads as TGTGCCAGCAGCCCCGAGGGAGCGGGGGGAAAAGAGACCCAGTACTTC.

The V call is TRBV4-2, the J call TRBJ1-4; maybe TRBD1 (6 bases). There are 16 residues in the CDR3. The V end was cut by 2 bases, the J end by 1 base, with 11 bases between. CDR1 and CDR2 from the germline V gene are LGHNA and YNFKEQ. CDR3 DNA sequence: TGTGCCAGCAGCCAACGGCCACAGGGAACTAATGAAAAACTGTTTTTT. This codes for CASSQRPQGTNEKLFF.

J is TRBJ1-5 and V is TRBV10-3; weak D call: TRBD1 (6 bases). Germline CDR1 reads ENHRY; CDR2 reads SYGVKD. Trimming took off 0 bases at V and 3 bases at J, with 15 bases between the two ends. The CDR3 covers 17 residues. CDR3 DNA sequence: TGTGCCATCAGTGAGTCGACCGTCGGACAGTCCAATCAGCCCCAGCATTTT. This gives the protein CAISESTVGQSNQPQHF.

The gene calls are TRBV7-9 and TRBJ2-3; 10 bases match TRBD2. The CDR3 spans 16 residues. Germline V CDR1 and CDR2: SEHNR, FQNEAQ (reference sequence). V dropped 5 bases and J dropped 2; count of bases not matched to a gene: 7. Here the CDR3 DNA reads TGTGCCAGCAGCCCCTTAGCGGGGGGTCCCACAGATACGCAGTATTTT. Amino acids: CASSPLAGGPTDTQYF.

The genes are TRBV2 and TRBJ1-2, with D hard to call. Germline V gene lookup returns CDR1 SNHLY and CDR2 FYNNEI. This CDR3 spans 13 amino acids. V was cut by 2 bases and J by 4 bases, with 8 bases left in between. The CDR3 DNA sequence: TGTGCCAGCAGTGAATTCTCGGGCTATGGCTACACCTTC. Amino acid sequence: CASSEFSGYGYTF.

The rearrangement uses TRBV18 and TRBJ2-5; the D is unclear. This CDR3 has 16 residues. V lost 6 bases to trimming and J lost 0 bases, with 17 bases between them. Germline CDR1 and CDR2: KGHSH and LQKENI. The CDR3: CASSPRSQTDQETQYF. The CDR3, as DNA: TGTGCCAGCTCCCCTAGGAGCCAGACCGACCAAGAGACCCAGTACTTC.

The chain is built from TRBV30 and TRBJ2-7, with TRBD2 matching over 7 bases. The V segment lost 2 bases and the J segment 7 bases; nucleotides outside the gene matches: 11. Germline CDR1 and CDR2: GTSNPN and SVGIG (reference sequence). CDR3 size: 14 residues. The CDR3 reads CAWSSGTFEREQYF. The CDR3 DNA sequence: TGTGCCTGGAGTAGCGGGACCTTCGAGAGGGAGCAGTACTTC.

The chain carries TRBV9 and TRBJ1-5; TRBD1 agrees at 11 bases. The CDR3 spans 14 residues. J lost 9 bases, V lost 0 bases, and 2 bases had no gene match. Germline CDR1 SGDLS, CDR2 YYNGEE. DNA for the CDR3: TGTGCCAGCAGCGTAGGGGACAGGGGGTGGCCCCAGCATTTT. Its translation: CASSVGDRGWPQHF. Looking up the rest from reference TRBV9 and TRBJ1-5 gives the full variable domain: DSGVTQTPKHLITATGQRVTLRCSPRSGDLSVYWYQQSLDQGLQFLIQYYNGEERAKGNILERFSAQQFPDLHSELNLSSLELGDSALYFCASSVGDRGWPQHFGDGTRLSIL.

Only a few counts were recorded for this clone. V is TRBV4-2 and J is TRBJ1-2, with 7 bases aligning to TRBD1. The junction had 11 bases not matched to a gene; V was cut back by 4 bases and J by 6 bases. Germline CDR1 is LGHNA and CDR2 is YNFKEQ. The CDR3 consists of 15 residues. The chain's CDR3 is CASSLSLAQGNGYTF. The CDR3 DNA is TGTGCCAGCAGCCTATCCCTGGCACAGGGGAATGGCTACACCTTC.

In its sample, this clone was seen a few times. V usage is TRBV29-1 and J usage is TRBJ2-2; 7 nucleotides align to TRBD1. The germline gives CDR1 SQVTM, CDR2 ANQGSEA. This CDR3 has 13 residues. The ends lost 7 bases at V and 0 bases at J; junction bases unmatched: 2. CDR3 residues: CSAGTANTGELFF. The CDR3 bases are TGCAGCGCGGGGACAGCGAACACCGGGGAGCTGTTTTTT.

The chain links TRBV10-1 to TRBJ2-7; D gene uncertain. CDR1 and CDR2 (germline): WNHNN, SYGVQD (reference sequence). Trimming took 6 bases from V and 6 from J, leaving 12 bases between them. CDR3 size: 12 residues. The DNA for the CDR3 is TGCGCCAGCAGATCGAGTAGTGGCGAGCAGTACTTC. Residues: CASRSSSGEQYF.

This chain's CDR3 is CASRLVSTDTQYF. DNA for the CDR3: TGTGCCAGCAGACTAGTTAGCACAGATACGCAGTATTTT. The rearrangement joins TRBV7-9 to TRBJ2-3, with D possibly being TRBD2 (5 bases). The CDR3 has 13 residues. Germline values: CDR1 SEHNR, CDR2 FQNEAQ (reference sequence). Trimming stripped 6 bases from V and 0 bases from J, with 7 bases between.

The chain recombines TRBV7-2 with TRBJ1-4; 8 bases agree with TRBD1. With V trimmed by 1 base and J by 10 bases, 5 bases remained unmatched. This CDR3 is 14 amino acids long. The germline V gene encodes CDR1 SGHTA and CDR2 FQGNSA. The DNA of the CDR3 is TGTGCCAGCAGCTTAGTGGACAGGGATGGAAAACTGTTTTTT. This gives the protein CASSLVDRDGKLFF. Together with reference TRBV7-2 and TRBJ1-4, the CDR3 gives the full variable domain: GAGVSQSPSNKVTEKGKDVELRCDPISGHTALYWYRQSLGQGLEFLIYFQGNSAPDKSGLPSDRFSAERTGGSVSTLTIQRTQQEDSAVYLCASSLVDRDGKLFFGSGTQLSVL.

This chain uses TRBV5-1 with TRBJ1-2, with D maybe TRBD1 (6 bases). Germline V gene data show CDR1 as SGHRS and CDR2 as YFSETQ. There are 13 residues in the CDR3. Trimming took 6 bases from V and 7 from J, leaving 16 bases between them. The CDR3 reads CASTEPGGLGYTF. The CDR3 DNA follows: TGCGCCAGCACCGAGCCCGGGGGGCTTGGCTACACCTTC. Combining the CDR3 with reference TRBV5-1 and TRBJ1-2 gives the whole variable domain KAGVTQTPRYLIKTRGQQVTLSCSPISGHRSVSWYQQTPGQGLQFLFEYFSETQRNKGNFPGRFSGRQFSNSRSEMNVSTLELGDSALYLCASTEPGGLGYTFGSGTRLTVV.

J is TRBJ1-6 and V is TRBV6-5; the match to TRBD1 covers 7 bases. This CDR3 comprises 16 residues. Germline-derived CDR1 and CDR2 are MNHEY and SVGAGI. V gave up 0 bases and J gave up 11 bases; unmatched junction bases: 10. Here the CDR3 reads CASSYSQTGTRTPLHF. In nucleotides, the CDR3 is TGTGCCAGCAGTTACTCCCAGACAGGGACGAGGACACCCCTCCACTTT.